This TCR beta chain was captured by sequencing in a study of T cells expressing NK-cell markers. For the study at large: Sequenced donors, eight in total, included seven who were HCMV-seropositive and one who was seronegative.

TCRdb re-called the 5' RACE reads and shows each CDR3 protein once, DNA omitted. Recorded for this sample: more than 250,000 distinct CDR3 sequences. There are 17 residues in the CDR3. CDR1 is LGHDT, CDR2 YNNKEL, per germline (reference sequence). The TCR originated in a man between 18 and 29 years old in good health. Specimen: blood T cells: a sorted CD56 or NKG2C T cell subset, CD4+ or CD8+ T cells, or bulk PBMC T cells (not recorded which). V usage is TRBV3-1 and J usage is TRBJ2-2. CDR3 residues: CASSQDLGNANTGELFF.